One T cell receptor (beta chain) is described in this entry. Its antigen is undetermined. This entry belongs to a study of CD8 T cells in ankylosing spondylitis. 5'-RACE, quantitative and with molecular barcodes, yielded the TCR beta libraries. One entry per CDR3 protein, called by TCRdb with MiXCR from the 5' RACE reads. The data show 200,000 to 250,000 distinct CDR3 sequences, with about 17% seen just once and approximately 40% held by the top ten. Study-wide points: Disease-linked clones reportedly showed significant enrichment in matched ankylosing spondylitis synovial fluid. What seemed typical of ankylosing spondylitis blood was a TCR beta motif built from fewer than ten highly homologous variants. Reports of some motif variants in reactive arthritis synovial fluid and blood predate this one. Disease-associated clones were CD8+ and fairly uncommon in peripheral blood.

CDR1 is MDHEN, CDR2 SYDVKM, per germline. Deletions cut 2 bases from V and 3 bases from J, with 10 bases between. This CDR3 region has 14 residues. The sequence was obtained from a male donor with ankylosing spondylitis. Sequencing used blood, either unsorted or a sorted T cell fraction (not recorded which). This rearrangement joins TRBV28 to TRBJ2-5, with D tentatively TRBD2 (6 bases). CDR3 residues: CASSLGWGEETQYF. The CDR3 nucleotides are TGTGCCAGCAGTTTAGGGTGGGGGGAAGAGACCCAGTACTTC.